This passage covers 25 T cell receptor beta chains from one sample sequenced in a study of OX40 agonist ivuxolimab in advanced cancers. Generated by immunoSEQ multiplex PCR, the TCRdb table keeps only in-frame clones and is missing some. The repertoire holds 35,000 to 55,000 clones, with 90% as singletons. Source: CD4+ or CD8+ T cells sorted from blood, taken in a trial of the OX40 agonist ivuxolimab. The receptors originated from an adult with an advanced solid tumor such as melanoma, head and neck, liver or kidney cancer.

This rearrangement joins TRBV18 to TRBJ1-1, with 7 bases that match TRBD1. The CDR3 consists of 14 residues. Germline V gene lookup returns CDR1 KGHSH and CDR2 LQKENI. With V trimmed by 5 bases and J by 6 bases, 9 bases remained unmatched. CDR3 sequence (DNA): TGTGCCAGCTCAGGTCAGGGGGTAGCGGCTGAAGCTTTCTTT. Amino acids: CASSGQGVAAEAFF.

V and J are TRBV6-5 and TRBJ2-7; D is uncertain. The CDR3 sequence is 12 residues long. CDR1 and CDR2 (germline): MNHEY, SVGAGI. Trimming shortened V by 4 bases and J by 6 bases, and 10 bases separated the two germline ends. CDR3 DNA sequence: TGTGCCAGCAGTTCTCTCGCGCTCGAGCAGTACTTC. This translates into CASSSLALEQYF.

The chain carries TRBV15 and TRBJ2-7; 8 bases map to TRBD1. The V and J ends lost 2 bases and 5 bases, in that order; junction bases with no gene match: 5. The CDR3 spans 14 residues. The germline CDR1 and CDR2 sequences are LNHNV and YYDKDF (reference sequence). Here the CDR3 reads CATSRRQGSHEQYF. The CDR3 nucleotides are TGTGCCACCAGCAGACGACAGGGGTCCCACGAGCAGTACTTC.

The rearrangement uses TRBV9 and TRBJ1-2; possibly TRBD1 for D (6 bases). The CDR3 sequence is 15 residues long. Germline lookup yields CDR1 SGDLS and CDR2 YYNGEE. Trimming took 3 bases from V and 1 from J, leaving 13 bases between them. The chain's CDR3 is CASSARQAFNYGYTF. DNA of the CDR3: TGTGCCAGCAGCGCCCGACAGGCGTTTAACTATGGCTACACCTTC.

This clone was picked up a small number of times. The chain is built from TRBV18 and TRBJ1-1; 8 nucleotides match TRBD1. Trimming cost V 6 bases and J 0 bases; bases outside gene matches: 3. The germline gives CDR1 KGHSH, CDR2 LQKENI. This CDR3 is built from 14 residues. CDR3 nucleotide sequence: TGTGCCAGCTCGGGACAGGTAATGAACACTGAAGCTTTCTTT. It is translated as CASSGQVMNTEAFF.

The chain combines TRBV5-8 with TRBJ1-2, with unresolved D. This CDR3 spans 12 amino acids. V was cut by 0 bases and J by 6 bases, with 6 bases left in between. Looked up from germline, CDR1 is SGHTS and CDR2 is YDEGEE. CDR3 in amino acids: CASSLGANGYTF. CDR3 coding DNA: TGTGCCAGCAGCTTGGGTGCAAATGGCTACACCTTC.

This chain uses TRBV10-1 with TRBJ2-3; 9 positions agree with TRBD2. This CDR3 spans 16 amino acids. The ends lost 5 bases at V and 0 bases at J; junction bases unmatched: 6. Germline CDR1 and CDR2: WNHNN and SYGVQD (reference sequence). Here the CDR3 DNA reads TGCGCCAGCAGTCCTTGGACTAGCGCTAGCACAGATACGCAGTATTTT. Amino acid sequence: CASSPWTSASTDTQYF.

The chain combines TRBV6-5 with TRBJ2-7, with 7 bases fitting TRBD2. The V gene's germline CDR1 is MNHEY and CDR2 SVGAGI. The junction had 1 base not matched to a gene; V was cut back by 5 bases and J by 0 bases. This CDR3 spans 13 amino acids. Here the CDR3 reads CASSRTSSYEQYF. The CDR3 nucleotides read TGTGCCAGCAGTCGGACTAGCTCCTACGAGCAGTACTTC.

The rearrangement uses TRBV19 and TRBJ1-1; 7 bases are a match to TRBD1. Germline CDR1 LNHDA, CDR2 SQIVND (reference sequence). There are 17 residues in the CDR3. V lost 2 bases to trimming and J lost 3 bases; unmatched junction nucleotides: 12. The CDR3 bases are TGTGCCAGTAGTATAAATAGGGGGCACCGTCTGGACACTGAAGCTTTCTTT. The encoded protein is CASSINRGHRLDTEAFF.

This chain links TRBV18 with TRBJ2-3, with 11 bases identical to TRBD2. Germline V gene data show CDR1 as KGHSH and CDR2 as LQKENI. The CDR3 runs 15 residues. V dropped 0 bases and J dropped 11; count of bases not matched to a gene: 7. Here the CDR3 DNA reads TGTGCCAGCTCACCACCGCCGACTAGCGGGATTAGGCAGTATTTT. This sequence encodes CASSPPPTSGIRQYF.

The gene calls are TRBV6-6 and TRBJ1-6; possibly TRBD1 for D (5 bases). This CDR3 contains 15 residues. V lost 2 bases to trimming and J lost 7 bases, with 12 bases between them. Looked up from germline, CDR1 is MNHNY and CDR2 is SVGAGI (reference sequence). In nucleotides, the CDR3 is TGTGCCAGCAGTTACCTCGGCGGGGGGAATTCACCCCTCCACTTT. Translated, it gives CASSYLGGGNSPLHF.

The V and J genes are TRBV11-3 and TRBJ2-3, with TRBD1 identical over 8 bases. Germline CDR1 is SGHNT and CDR2 is YENEEA. The length of the CDR3 is 15 residues. The trim removed 4 bases at V and 5 bases at J, leaving 8 bases unmatched. CDR3 DNA: TGTGCCAGCAGCTCGGGACAGGTCTCGGGAGATACGCAGTATTTT. This codes for CASSSGQVSGDTQYF.

The chain has TRBV5-6 and TRBJ2-1, with 10 nucleotides matching TRBD1. CDR1 SGHDT and CDR2 YYEEEE come from the germline V gene. There are 16 residues in the CDR3. Unmatched junction bases numbered 8, after V lost 0 bases and J lost 8 bases. CDR3 protein: CASSLETGGFGDEQFF. The CDR3 DNA reads as TGTGCCAGCAGCTTGGAGACAGGGGGCTTTGGGGATGAGCAGTTCTTC. Full variable domain (outside the CDR3, taken from reference TRBV5-6 and TRBJ2-1): DAGVTQSPTHLIKTRGQQVTLRCSPKSGHDTVSWYQQALGQGPQFIFQYYEEEERQRGNFPDRFSGHQFPNYSSELNVNALLLGDSALYLCASSLETGGFGDEQFFGPGTRLTVL.

The chain has TRBV6-6 and TRBJ1-5, with unresolved D. The CDR3 extends over 14 amino acids. Germline V gives CDR1 MNHNY, CDR2 SVGAGI (reference sequence). The V end was cut by 2 bases, the J end by 4 bases, with 9 bases between. This chain's CDR3 is CASSYRQANQPQHF. The CDR3 DNA sequence: TGTGCCAGCAGTTACCGACAAGCTAATCAGCCCCAGCATTTT.

This clone showed up just a few times. The chain uses TRBV5-1 and TRBJ2-1, with 11 bases lining up with TRBD1. Germline assignment: CDR1 SGHRS and CDR2 YFSETQ. The CDR3 totals 16 residues. The J segment lost 7 bases and the V segment lost 2 bases, leaving 8 bases of the junction unmatched. Here the CDR3 DNA reads TGCGCCAGCAGCTTAAATGGACAGGGGGCAGGGAATGAGCAGTTCTTC. This sequence encodes CASSLNGQGAGNEQFF.

The chain couples TRBV11-2 to TRBJ1-2; 8 positions agree with TRBD1. The CDR3 sequence is 14 residues long. Germline CDR1 is SGHAT and CDR2 is FQNNGV. Losses at the gene ends were 5 bases for V and 8 bases for J; bases not matched to a gene: 10. CDR3 nucleotide sequence: TGTGCCAGCAGCCTCCCCAGGGGGCGTGGAGGCTACACCTTC. Amino acids: CASSLPRGRGGYTF.

This chain links TRBV7-8 with TRBJ1-1, with no clear D. Looked up from germline, CDR1 is SGHVS and CDR2 is FQNEAQ. CDR3 length: 12 amino acids. The germline V and J ends were trimmed by 5 bases and 8 bases, with 12 bases remaining between them. This chain's CDR3 is CASSRVAGEAFF. The CDR3, as DNA: TGTGCCAGCAGCCGGGTGGCTGGGGAAGCTTTCTTT. Looking up the rest from reference TRBV7-8 and TRBJ1-1 gives the full variable domain: GAGVSQSPRYKVAKRGQDVALRCDPISGHVSLFWYQQALGQGPEFLTYFQNEAQLDKSGLPSDRFFAERPEGSVSTLKIQRTQQEDSAVYLCASSRVAGEAFFGQGTRLTVV.

This chain joins TRBV9 and TRBJ1-3; 7 nucleotides match TRBD1. The J segment lost 0 bases and the V segment lost 3 bases, leaving 6 bases of the junction unmatched. Germline CDR1 reads SGDLS; CDR2 reads YYNGEE. There are 16 residues in the CDR3. CDR3 nucleotides: TGTGCCAGCAGCGACCGACAGGGTCTCTCTGGAAACACCATATATTTT. Its translation: CASSDRQGLSGNTIYF. The full variable domain, completed using reference TRBV9 and TRBJ1-3, is DSGVTQTPKHLITATGQRVTLRCSPRSGDLSVYWYQQSLDQGLQFLIQYYNGEERAKGNILERFSAQQFPDLHSELNLSSLELGDSALYFCASSDRQGLSGNTIYFGEGSWLTVV.

CDR3 coding DNA: TGTGCCAGCAGCACAATCCCCCCCAGTCAGCCCCAGCATTTT. The encoded protein is CASSTIPPSQPQHF. The chain has TRBV21-1 and TRBJ1-5; the D call in the table, TRBD1, was not verified against the DNA. TRBV21-1 is recorded as a pseudogene. CDR3 size: 14 residues.

This clone was seen only a few times. The chain recombines TRBV19 with TRBJ1-5; D call uncertain. CDR1 and CDR2 from the germline V gene are LNHDA and SQIVND (reference sequence). There are 13 residues in the CDR3. V was cut by 5 bases and J by 0 bases, with 5 bases left in between. CDR3 sequence reads: CASSAYSNQPQHF. The CDR3 nucleotides read TGTGCCAGTAGTGCCTATAGCAATCAGCCCCAGCATTTT.

In this sample, this clone turned up a few times. The chain joins TRBV11-2 to TRBJ1-2; 8 bases match TRBD1. The germline V gene encodes CDR1 SGHAT and CDR2 FQNNGV. V shed 1 base, J shed 4 bases, and the junction held 5 bases outside the gene matches. The CDR3 covers 15 residues. This CDR3 reads CASSLGQGHSYGYTF. In DNA form, the CDR3 reads TGTGCCAGCAGCTTAGGACAGGGGCATAGCTATGGCTACACCTTC.

The rearrangement uses TRBV5-1 and TRBJ1-2, with D possibly being TRBD1 (5 bases). The V gene's germline CDR1 is SGHRS and CDR2 YFSETQ. This CDR3 comprises 12 residues. Trimming removed 0 bases at V and 8 bases at J, with 8 bases between. The CDR3 protein is CASSLVGEGYTF. For the CDR3, the DNA is TGCGCCAGCAGCTTGGTAGGGGAAGGCTACACCTTC.

V is TRBV28 and J is TRBJ2-6, with TRBD2 as a possible D gene (5 bases). The V gene's germline CDR1 is MDHEN and CDR2 SYDVKM. The V end lost 6 bases, the J end lost 0 bases, and 18 bases lay between the germline ends. The CDR3 runs 18 residues. This CDR3 is CASRSGGKEISGANVLTF. CDR3 DNA sequence: TGTGCCAGCAGAAGCGGCGGCAAGGAAATCTCTGGGGCCAACGTCCTGACTTTC.

The gene calls are TRBV19 and TRBJ2-2; no definite D call. V was trimmed by 5 bases and J by 5 bases, leaving 3 bases between them. The CDR3 is made up of 11 amino acids. Germline CDR1 LNHDA, CDR2 SQIVND (reference sequence). This chain's CDR3 is CASSRTGELFF. CDR3 nucleotide sequence: TGTGCCAGTAGTCGGACCGGGGAGCTGTTTTTT.

The sample holds one count of this clone. The V and J genes are TRBV4-1 and TRBJ2-1, with 12 nucleotides matching TRBD1. The J segment lost 8 bases and the V segment lost 3 bases, leaving 5 bases of the junction unmatched. CDR3 size: 15 residues. Germline V gene lookup returns CDR1 MGHRA and CDR2 YSYEKL. In DNA, the CDR3 is TGCGCCAGCAGCCAGCCGGGACAGGGGGCTCATGAGCAGTTCTTC. Its protein product is CASSQPGQGAHEQFF.